Each of the 32 T cell receptor beta chains below was sequenced from the same sample in a study of cytomegalovirus exposure and HLA in healthy donors. The PCR employed 60 Vbeta primers together with 13 Jbeta primers. Sequencing was performed with immunoSEQ multiplex PCR; in TCRdb, only in-frame clones are kept and a portion is missing. The table records roughly 150,000 clones, around three quarters of them present only once. The sequencing input was PBMCs. These receptors were collected from a man aged 35-49 years in good health and CMV-seronegative.

As for this clone: The junction differs from germline at one of its ends, possibly a read error. The CDR3 coding sequence is TGCAGCGTTACTAGCTGGTCGGACTTC. As protein: CSVTSWSDF. This chain uses TRBV29-1 with TRBJ2-5; D may be TRBD2 (6 bases). This CDR3 spans 9 amino acids. Germline-derived CDR1 and CDR2 are SQVTM and ANQGSEA. The variable domain in full, with the rest retrieved from reference TRBV29-1 and TRBJ2-5, is SAVISQKPSRDICQRGTSLTIQCQVDSQVTMMFWYRQQPGQSLTLIATANQGSEATYESGFVIDKFPISRPNLTFSTLTVSNMSPEDSSIYLCSVTSWSDFGPGTRLLVL.

The chain links TRBV27 to TRBJ2-5, with a tentative D call TRBD2 (6 bases). The CDR3 covers 13 residues. Germline CDR1 reads MNHEY; CDR2 reads SMNVEV (reference sequence). V lost 2 bases and J 6 bases, leaving 10 bases between the germline ends. The CDR3 region is CASSLGGAQTQYF. DNA for the CDR3: TGTGCCAGCAGTTTAGGCGGGGCGCAGACCCAGTACTTC.

The chain uses TRBV29-1 and TRBJ2-7; weak D call: TRBD1 (5 bases). Germline V gene lookup returns CDR1 SQVTM and CDR2 ANQGSEA. This CDR3 region has 13 residues. V dropped 4 bases and J dropped 3 bases, with 13 bases sitting between them. The CDR3 nucleotides are TGCAGCGTTGCCCTAACGACAGACTACGAGCAGTACTTC. It codes for CSVALTTDYEQYF.

The CDR3 region has the DNA TGTGCCAGCTCACCAACTACTAGCGGGAGCCAAGAGACCCAGTACTTC. This codes for CASSPTTSGSQETQYF. The chain joins TRBV18 to TRBJ2-5; the match to TRBD2 covers 11 bases. This CDR3 contains 16 residues. V lost 2 bases and J lost 1; bases outside the gene matches: 3. Germline loops: CDR1 KGHSH, CDR2 LQKENI.

The chain carries TRBV5-1 and TRBJ2-7, with D maybe TRBD1 (5 bases). Germline CDR1 is SGHRS and CDR2 is YFSETQ. The V gene lost 0 bases and the J gene lost 2 bases, with 9 bases spanning the gap. The CDR3 extends over 14 amino acids. The chain's CDR3 is CASSLGAGPYEQYF. The CDR3 nucleotides are TGCGCCAGCAGCTTGGGGGCAGGGCCCTACGAGCAGTACTTC.

This clone was counted a few times. The rearrangement links TRBV5-4 to TRBJ1-1; no clear D. CDR3 length: 12 residues. Looked up from germline, CDR1 is SGHNT and CDR2 is YYREEE (reference sequence). V was pared by 1 base and J by 7 bases, with 8 bases between. The CDR3 here is CASSLFGGEAFF. The CDR3 DNA is TGTGCCAGCAGCTTGTTCGGAGGTGAAGCTTTCTTT.

This clone was seen once. The chain uses TRBV7-3 and TRBJ2-5; 7 nucleotides agree with TRBD2. J gave up 4 bases and V 0 bases, and 5 bases lay outside the gene matches. This CDR3 spans 15 amino acids. The germline V gene encodes CDR1 SGHTA and CDR2 FQGTGA. CDR3 DNA sequence: TGTGCCAGCAGCTTAACTGGACTAGTATTAGAGACCCAGTACTTC. It translates to CASSLTGLVLETQYF.

The chain couples TRBV5-1 to TRBJ2-2; maybe TRBD1 (5 bases). The CDR3 is 14 residues long. Germline CDR1 is SGHRS and CDR2 is YFSETQ. The V gene lost 0 bases and the J gene lost 8 bases, with 11 bases spanning the gap. The CDR3 loop is CASSLGQTSGELFF. The CDR3 DNA reads TGCGCCAGCAGCTTGGGACAGACCTCTGGGGAGCTGTTTTTT. Based on the CDR3 plus reference TRBV5-1 and TRBJ2-2, the full variable domain is KAGVTQTPRYLIKTRGQQVTLSCSPISGHRSVSWYQQTPGQGLQFLFEYFSETQRNKGNFPGRFSGRQFSNSRSEMNVSTLELGDSALYLCASSLGQTSGELFFGEGSRLTVL.

The chain joins TRBV9 to TRBJ2-1; 9 bases are shared with TRBD2. This CDR3 is 16 amino acids long. The germline CDR1 and CDR2 sequences are SGDLS and YYNGEE. The J segment lost 8 bases and the V segment lost 0 bases, leaving 9 bases of the junction unmatched. This CDR3 reads CASSVAVSGRGDEQFF. The CDR3 nucleotides read TGTGCCAGCAGCGTAGCAGTTAGCGGGAGAGGAGATGAGCAGTTCTTC.

The chain combines TRBV4-3 with TRBJ2-3; TRBD2 matches at 12 bases. The germline CDR1 and CDR2 sequences are LGHNA and YSLEER. The V gene end was trimmed by 4 bases and the J gene end by 4 bases; junction bases not matched to a gene: 3. There are 15 residues in the CDR3. The DNA for the CDR3 is TGCGCCAGCAGCCTGACTAGCGGGAGTGCAGATACGCAGTATTTT. Protein product: CASSLTSGSADTQYF.

The V call is TRBV5-4, the J call TRBJ2-1, with 9 bases fitting TRBD2. This CDR3 has 16 residues. Trimming cost V 4 bases and J 2 bases; bases outside gene matches: 7. Germline V gene sequence: CDR1 SGHNT, CDR2 YYREEE (reference sequence). CDR3 residues: CASSPRAGGAYNEQFF. The CDR3 bases are TGTGCCAGCAGCCCAAGAGCGGGGGGAGCCTACAATGAGCAGTTCTTC.

Notes on this clone: Mismatch with germline at one junction end may stem from a read error. This rearrangement joins TRBV19 to TRBJ1-5; perhaps TRBD1 as D (5 bases). The CDR3 has 13 amino acids. CDR1 and CDR2 from the germline V gene are LNHDA and SQIVND (reference sequence). This CDR3 reads CASGGQGGQPQNF. The CDR3 DNA is TGTGCCAGTGGAGGGCAGGGCGGTCAGCCCCAGAATTTT.

V usage is TRBV5-8 and J usage is TRBJ1-2; D is unclear. CDR1 is SGHTS and CDR2 is YDEGEE in the germline V gene. The CDR3 has 14 amino acids. Between the trimmed V and J ends, which lost 4 bases and 0 bases, there was a span of 10 bases. CDR3 amino acids: CASSPRETNYGYTF. Here the CDR3 DNA reads TGTGCCAGCAGCCCGCGGGAGACTAACTATGGCTACACCTTC.

The chain recombines TRBV30 with TRBJ2-3; 8 bases match TRBD2. The ends lost 2 bases at V and 3 bases at J; junction bases unmatched: 13. Germline loops: CDR1 GTSNPN, CDR2 SVGIG (reference sequence). The CDR3 extends over 17 amino acids. The CDR3 bases are TGTGCCTGGAGTCGCACCCCGACTAGCGCGATGACAGATACGCAGTATTTT. Amino acids: CAWSRTPTSAMTDTQYF.

The chain employs TRBV15 and TRBJ2-1; no reliable D call. V was trimmed by 0 bases and J by 8 bases, leaving 8 bases between them. This CDR3 contains 13 residues. Per germline, CDR1 LNHNV and CDR2 YYDKDF (reference sequence). CDR3 DNA: TGTGCCACCAGCAGAGATCAGGTGGATGAGCAGTTCTTC. It codes for CATSRDQVDEQFF.

The chain uses TRBV5-4 and TRBJ2-5; 7 bases line up with TRBD1. Unmatched junction bases numbered 5, after V lost 2 bases and J lost 1 base. CDR1 is SGHNT, CDR2 YYREEE, per germline (reference sequence). The CDR3 totals 15 residues. In DNA, the CDR3 is TGTGCCAGCAGCTTATATCGACAGGGCCAAGAGACCCAGTACTTC. Protein sequence: CASSLYRQGQETQYF.

V and J are TRBV28 and TRBJ1-4; 9 bases fit TRBD1. The germline V gene encodes CDR1 MDHEN and CDR2 SYDVKM. V shed 2 bases, J shed 10 bases, and the junction held 8 bases outside the gene matches. The CDR3 has 15 amino acids. The CDR3 loop reads CASSLRRGQGRKLFF. CDR3 bases: TGTGCCAGCAGTTTACGGCGGGGACAGGGCAGAAAACTGTTTTTT.

J is TRBJ1-1 and V is TRBV5-1, with D uncertain. The CDR3 is 15 residues long. V lost 4 bases and J 1 base, leaving 14 bases between the germline ends. CDR1 and CDR2 from the germline V gene are SGHRS and YFSETQ. CDR3 amino acids: CASSGLLTGNTEAFF. CDR3 sequence (DNA): TGCGCCAGCAGCGGATTATTAACGGGGAACACTGAAGCTTTCTTT.

J is TRBJ1-1 and V is TRBV6-6; D is possibly TRBD1 (5 bases). CDR1 MNHNY and CDR2 SVGAGI come from the germline V gene (reference sequence). V was cut by 6 bases and J by 8 bases, with 16 bases left in between. The CDR3 totals 13 residues. The DNA of the CDR3 is TGTGCCAGCAGCCGTGTGGAGGGGCCAGAAGCTTTCTTT. Protein sequence: CASSRVEGPEAFF.

The chain is built from TRBV27 and TRBJ2-7, with 12 bases fitting TRBD2. Germline V CDR1 and CDR2: MNHEY, SMNVEV (reference sequence). The CDR3 loop spans 15 amino acids. V was pared by 5 bases and J by 1 base, with 3 bases of the junction left unmatched. As DNA, the CDR3 is TGTGCCAGCAGTCTAACTAGCGGGGGGTCCTACGAGCAGTACTTC. It is translated as CASSLTSGGSYEQYF.

J is TRBJ2-4 and V is TRBV5-1; D may be TRBD1 (5 bases). V was clipped by 3 bases and J by 5 bases, with 9 bases between them. Germline V gene data show CDR1 as SGHRS and CDR2 as YFSETQ. The CDR3 loop spans 13 amino acids. The CDR3: CASSSGQQNIQYF. The CDR3 DNA sequence: TGCGCCAGCAGCTCCGGACAACAAAACATTCAGTACTTC.

This clone was seen just once. The J gene is TRBJ2-1, the V gene TRBV5-1; D is unclear. CDR3 length: 13 residues. The germline V gene has CDR1 SGHRS and CDR2 YFSETQ. The V end was cut by 1 base, the J end by 8 bases, with 10 bases between. CDR3: CASSLSTIDEQFF. The CDR3 nucleotides are TGCGCCAGCAGCTTGTCTACTATCGATGAGCAGTTCTTC.

The chain is built from TRBV6-1 and TRBJ1-1; 9 positions match TRBD1. Germline CDR1 is MNHNS and CDR2 is SASEGT. The CDR3 is 14 residues long. Germline trimming cut 7 bases from V and 3 bases from J; bases unmatched to any gene: 6. In DNA form, the CDR3 reads TGTGCCAGCACTTGGACAGGGGAGTACACTGAAGCTTTCTTT. It codes for CASTWTGEYTEAFF.

This sequence joins TRBV2 and TRBJ1-5; a weak D match, TRBD1 (6 bases). CDR1 and CDR2 from the germline V gene are SNHLY and FYNNEI. With 4 bases removed from V and 0 bases from J, the gap between germline ends came to 13 bases. The CDR3 loop spans 16 amino acids. This CDR3 reads CASSGAKQGSNQPQHF. In DNA, the CDR3 is TGTGCCAGCAGTGGCGCCAAACAGGGTAGCAATCAGCCCCAGCATTTT.

V usage is TRBV5-1 and J usage is TRBJ1-1, with 8 bases lining up with TRBD1. Germline V gene lookup returns CDR1 SGHRS and CDR2 YFSETQ. V shed 1 base and J 0 bases; nucleotides not matched to a gene: 8. The CDR3 totals 17 residues. CDR3 sequence reads: CASSLHSQGAMNTEAFF. For the CDR3, the DNA is TGCGCCAGCAGCTTGCATAGTCAGGGGGCGATGAACACTGAAGCTTTCTTT.

This chain connects TRBV6-6 to TRBJ2-5; 10 positions agree with TRBD2. There are 14 residues in the CDR3. Per the germline V gene, CDR1 is MNHNY and CDR2 is SVGAGI (reference sequence). V shed 5 bases and J 5 bases; nucleotides not matched to a gene: 5. The CDR3 protein is CASSRTTSGETQYF. CDR3 DNA: TGTGCCAGCAGTCGAACGACTAGCGGGGAGACCCAGTACTTC.

This CDR3 reads CASSLADPSGGGYTF. As DNA, the CDR3 is TGTGCCAGCAGCTTAGCCGACCCCTCCGGGGGAGGCTACACCTTC. The chain couples TRBV7-9 to TRBJ1-2; maybe TRBD1 (5 bases). Trimming left V 0 bases short and J 8 bases short, with 16 bases between. The CDR3 spans 15 residues. Germline values: CDR1 SEHNR, CDR2 FQNEAQ (reference sequence).

The rearrangement joins TRBV29-1 to TRBJ1-1; D gene ambiguous. V gave up 6 bases and J gave up 4 bases, with 24 bases separating them. The germline V gene encodes CDR1 SQVTM and CDR2 ANQGSEA. The length of the CDR3 is 16 residues. The CDR3 protein is CSVGGRYGPTTTEAFF. In DNA, the CDR3 is TGCAGCGTAGGAGGGCGGTACGGCCCAACAACCACTGAAGCTTTCTTT.

This clone was counted once. This chain connects TRBV5-8 to TRBJ1-1; D is unresolved. Germline V gene lookup returns CDR1 SGHTS and CDR2 YDEGEE. V was pared by 2 bases and J by 2 bases, with 10 bases between. The CDR3 consists of 14 residues. CDR3 in DNA: TGTGCCAGCAGCTTCCGTGGCGGAAACACTGAAGCTTTCTTT. Encoded protein: CASSFRGGNTEAFF.

In its sample, this clone was seen once. CDR3 sequence reads: CASSLPASGWEETQYF. CDR3 DNA: TGCGCCAGCAGCTTGCCGGCTAGCGGGTGGGAAGAGACCCAGTACTTC. The chain employs TRBV5-1 and TRBJ2-5, with TRBD2 identical over 8 bases. Germline V gives CDR1 SGHRS, CDR2 YFSETQ. J gave up 3 bases and V 1 base, and 8 bases lay outside the gene matches. The CDR3 contains 16 residues.

This clone was counted only a few times. This sequence joins TRBV18 and TRBJ2-7; TRBD1 agrees at 9 bases. The CDR3 runs 15 residues. Germline V gene sequence: CDR1 KGHSH, CDR2 LQKENI. Trimming at V came to 3 bases and at J to 3 bases, leaving 6 bases not matched to a gene. The CDR3 DNA follows: TGTGCCAGCTCACCTGAGGGGACAGGGTTCTACGAGCAGTACTTC. Translating it yields CASSPEGTGFYEQYF. The full variable domain, rest sourced from reference TRBV18 and TRBJ2-7, is NAGVMQNPRHLVRRRGQEARLRCSPMKGHSHVYWYRQLPEEGLKFMVYLQKENIIDESGMPKERFSAEFPKEGPSILRIQQVVRGDSAAYFCASSPEGTGFYEQYFGPGTRLTVT.

The rearrangement links TRBV6-5 to TRBJ2-7; no clear D. V shed 6 bases and J shed 3 bases, with 6 bases lying between them. Germline V lookup: CDR1 MNHEY, CDR2 SVGAGI. The CDR3 is 11 residues long. This chain's CDR3 is CASRASYEQYF. CDR3 in DNA: TGTGCCAGCAGGGCTAGCTACGAGCAGTACTTC.